This T cell receptor beta chain derives from a study of blood T cell repertoires in COVID-19. On the study more broadly: Acute and convalescent COVID-19 specimens originated in the United States, Italy and Spain. T cells, B-cell-depleted T cells, or PBMCs supplied cDNA or gDNA.

The CDR3 sequence is 15 residues long. Germline V CDR1 and CDR2: MNHEY, SMNVEV (reference sequence). V was shortened by 5 bases and J by 0 bases, with 12 bases between the two germline ends. Some clones are missing from TCRdb's copy, which holds only in-frame ones; the method was immunoSEQ multiplex PCR. The sample lists tens of thousands of clones; about 90% were seen once. Sequencing used peripheral blood. V usage is TRBV27 and J usage is TRBJ2-3; tentatively, D is TRBD1 (6 bases). The TCR comes from a man aged 55-75 years with active COVID-19. This chain's CDR3 is CASSRRQASTDTQYF. CDR3 nucleotides: TGTGCCAGCAGTAGAAGACAGGCGAGCACAGATACGCAGTATTTT.